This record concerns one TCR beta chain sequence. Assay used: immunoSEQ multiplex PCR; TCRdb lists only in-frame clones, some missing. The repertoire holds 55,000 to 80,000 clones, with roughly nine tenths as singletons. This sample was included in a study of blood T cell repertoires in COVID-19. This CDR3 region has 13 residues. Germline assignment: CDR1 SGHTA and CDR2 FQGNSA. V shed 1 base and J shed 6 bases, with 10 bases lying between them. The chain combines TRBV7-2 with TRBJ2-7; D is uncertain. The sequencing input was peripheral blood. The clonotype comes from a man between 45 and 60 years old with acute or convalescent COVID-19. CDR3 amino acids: CASSLGLVGEQYF. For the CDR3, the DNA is TGTGCCAGCAGCTTAGGGCTAGTTGGCGAGCAGTACTTC. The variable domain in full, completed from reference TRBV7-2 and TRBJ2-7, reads GAGVSQSPSNKVTEKGKDVELRCDPISGHTALYWYRQSLGQGLEFLIYFQGNSAPDKSGLPSDRFSAERTGGSVSTLTIQRTQQEDSAVYLCASSLGLVGEQYFGPGTRLTVT.